This T cell receptor (beta chain) was identified during a study of T cell repertoires in aging, cancer and after chemotherapy. Across the whole study: Patients with chronic lymphocytic leukemia were sampled before and after fludarabine- or bendamustine-based chemotherapy.

Peripheral blood genomic DNA, not sorted cells or RNA, was the template. Germline V lookup: CDR1 GTSNPN, CDR2 SVGIG (reference sequence). Unmatched junction bases numbered 8, after V lost 2 bases and J lost 6 bases. CDR3 length equals 14 residues. By sample share, this clonotype is large (0.1 to 1%). Rearranged V-D-J TRB sequences were amplified with a mixed TRB-A/B primer pool. TCRdb re-called the multiplex PCR reads with MiXCR, one entry per CDR3 protein. The table lists 1,400 to 1,500 distinct CDR3 sequences, approximately 49% of them singletons. This chain links TRBV30 with TRBJ2-7, with 9 bases matching TRBD1. Specimen: blood. The receptor's source is a human donor with a blood cancer. The CDR3 spells CAWSSGQGRVEQYF. CDR3 in DNA: TGTGCCTGGAGTTCGGGACAGGGAAGAGTCGAGCAGTACTTC.